The 17 T cell receptor beta chains listed next were all sequenced from one sample in a study of sequential checkpoint blockade in melanoma. Noted treatment: randomized to nivolumab then ipilimumab (arm A) or the reverse (arm B). The data were produced by immunoSEQ multiplex PCR, yet TCRdb's version contains in-frame clones alone and is incomplete. This table holds more than 9,500 clones, approximately 24% found once. Material: tumor tissue (inferred from file names), obtained from a patient given nivolumab and ipilimumab in sequence. The receptors were gathered from a human donor with melanoma.

The table lists this clone with a few counts. J is TRBJ2-4 and V is TRBV5-1, with D possibly TRBD2 on 5 matching bases. The CDR3 totals 14 residues. V was pared by 0 bases and J by 7 bases, with 11 bases between. Germline CDR1 and CDR2: SGHRS and YFSETQ. CDR3 nucleotides: TGCGCCAGCAGCTTGGGAGGGAGCGATAACATTCAGTACTTC. Translated, it gives CASSLGGSDNIQYF.

The chain joins TRBV29-1 to TRBJ2-1; possibly TRBD2 for D (5 bases). CDR1 and CDR2 (germline): SQVTM, ANQGSEA. The CDR3 extends over 14 amino acids. Trimming left V 4 bases short and J 2 bases short, with 12 bases between. CDR3 bases: TGCAGCGTTGTCGGGGAGCCGGCCTACAATGAGCAGTTCTTC. It yields the protein CSVVGEPAYNEQFF.

The chain recombines TRBV11-3 with TRBJ1-6; a weak D match, TRBD1 (5 bases). Germline V gene lookup returns CDR1 SGHNT and CDR2 YENEEA. The CDR3 spans 14 residues. V lost 5 bases and J lost 9, with 14 bases in between. Here the CDR3 reads CASSMGRLGSPLHF. As DNA, the CDR3 is TGTGCCAGCAGCATGGGGCGGTTGGGTTCACCCCTCCACTTT.

This clone showed up many times. The genes are TRBV11-3 and TRBJ1-4; 9 bases agree with TRBD1. The CDR3 has 16 residues. The J segment lost 0 bases and the V segment lost 5 bases, leaving 4 bases of the junction unmatched. Looked up from germline, CDR1 is SGHNT and CDR2 is YENEEA. As DNA, the CDR3 is TGTGCCAGCAGCCGTGGACAGGGGACAACTAATGAAAAACTGTTTTTT. Translation: CASSRGQGTTNEKLFF.

The chain combines TRBV2 with TRBJ2-1, with D unclear. Germline CDR1 SNHLY, CDR2 FYNNEI. Trimming stripped 6 bases from V and 6 bases from J, with 15 bases between. The CDR3 extends over 14 amino acids. As DNA, the CDR3 is TGTGCCAGCAGCTCCCCAGAGGCGGTCAATGAGCAGTTCTTC. Translating gives CASSSPEAVNEQFF.

The chain carries TRBV19 and TRBJ1-5; D gene uncertain. There are 15 residues in the CDR3. Germline V gives CDR1 LNHDA, CDR2 SQIVND (reference sequence). Between the trimmed V and J ends, which lost 5 bases and 3 bases, there was a span of 14 bases. As DNA, the CDR3 is TGTGCCAGTAGTCCCCCGGCAGCCTTCAATCAGCCCCAGCATTTT. Translation: CASSPPAAFNQPQHF.

J is TRBJ2-1 and V is TRBV5-1, with TRBD2 matching 7 bases. J lost 8 bases, V lost 0 bases, and 5 bases had no gene match. The CDR3 consists of 14 residues. CDR1 and CDR2 (germline): SGHRS, YFSETQ. The CDR3: CASSLAGGIDEQFF. CDR3 in DNA: TGCGCCAGCAGCTTGGCCGGGGGGATCGATGAGCAGTTCTTC. Variable domain in full (rest from reference TRBV5-1 and TRBJ2-1): KAGVTQTPRYLIKTRGQQVTLSCSPISGHRSVSWYQQTPGQGLQFLFEYFSETQRNKGNFPGRFSGRQFSNSRSEMNVSTLELGDSALYLCASSLAGGIDEQFFGPGTRLTVL.

This clone came up many times. The genes are TRBV9 and TRBJ2-1, with 12 bases fitting TRBD1. The CDR3 loop spans 20 amino acids. The trim removed 4 bases at V and 5 bases at J, leaving 19 bases unmatched. Looked up from germline, CDR1 is SGDLS and CDR2 is YYNGEE. The CDR3 sequence is CASSIQPGQGASFWDNEQFF. CDR3 nucleotide sequence: TGTGCCAGCAGCATACAGCCGGGACAGGGGGCCTCCTTCTGGGACAATGAGCAGTTCTTC.

The sample holds many counts of this clone. V and J are TRBV11-3 and TRBJ2-5, with 8 bases matching TRBD2. V dropped 1 base and J dropped 4; count of bases not matched to a gene: 5. Germline V gives CDR1 SGHNT, CDR2 YENEEA. CDR3 size: 15 residues. The chain's CDR3 is CASSLVLLAVETQYF. In DNA form, the CDR3 reads TGTGCCAGCAGCTTAGTCCTACTAGCGGTAGAGACCCAGTACTTC. Together with reference TRBV11-3 and TRBJ2-5, the CDR3 gives the full variable domain: EAGVVQSPRYKIIEKKQPVAFWCNPISGHNTLYWYLQNLGQGPELLIRYENEEAVDDSQLPKDRFSAERLKGVDSTLKIQPAELGDSAVYLCASSLVLLAVETQYFGPGTRLLVL.

The chain joins TRBV5-1 to TRBJ2-1; 8 bases align to TRBD1. The CDR3 has 15 amino acids. The J segment lost 2 bases and the V segment lost 3 bases, leaving 4 bases of the junction unmatched. CDR1 and CDR2 from the germline V gene are SGHRS and YFSETQ. The CDR3 reads CASSYDRGPYNEQFF. The CDR3 bases are TGCGCCAGCAGCTACGACAGGGGACCCTACAATGAGCAGTTCTTC.

There are a few counts of this clone. The chain has TRBV9 and TRBJ2-3, with 8 bases aligning to TRBD1. J lost 4 bases, V lost 5 bases, and 9 bases had no gene match. The germline CDR1 and CDR2 sequences are SGDLS and YYNGEE. The CDR3 sequence is 15 residues long. The CDR3 DNA reads as TGTGCCAGCAGTCTGTTCAGGGGGCCAGCAGATACGCAGTATTTT. This encodes CASSLFRGPADTQYF.

This clone was seen a handful of times. The chain is built from TRBV9 and TRBJ1-2; possibly TRBD1 for D (5 bases). Germline CDR1 SGDLS, CDR2 YYNGEE. The CDR3 is made up of 15 amino acids. Trimming took 4 bases from V and 2 from J, leaving 15 bases between them. CDR3 DNA: TGTGCCAGCAGCTTAGTGCCGCAGGGCAACTATGGCTACACCTTC. The encoded protein is CASSLVPQGNYGYTF.

This clone was seen a few times. V is TRBV1 and J is TRBJ1-2; the D call in the table, TRBD1, was not verified against the DNA. TRBV1 is tagged as a pseudogene. The CDR3 has 15 residues. The CDR3 nucleotides are TGCGCCAGCAGCCAAGATCACGACAGGGGGCTTGGCTACACCTTC. Its protein product is CASSQDHDRGLGYTF.

Remarks on this clone: The same CDR3 arises from other DNA sequences in this sample as well. The chain uses TRBV19 and TRBJ1-1, with TRBD1 matching over 8 bases. CDR1 and CDR2 from the germline V gene are LNHDA and SQIVND (reference sequence). The CDR3 is 14 amino acids. Germline trimming cut 3 bases from V and 4 bases from J; bases unmatched to any gene: 4. This CDR3 is CASSIGGQGTEAFF. CDR3 DNA: TGTGCCAGTAGTATCGGCGGACAGGGCACTGAAGCTTTCTTT.

This clone was seen only once. DNA for the CDR3: TGTGCCAGTAGTCGTCCAGGGGGGATCACCTTAAACACCGGGGAGCTGTTTTTT. Protein sequence: CASSRPGGITLNTGELFF. This sequence joins TRBV19 and TRBJ2-2; possibly TRBD1 for D (7 bases). The CDR3 totals 18 residues. V was cut by 5 bases and J by 2 bases, with 21 bases left in between. Per germline, CDR1 LNHDA and CDR2 SQIVND (reference sequence).

V and J are TRBV19 and TRBJ1-6; D gene ambiguous. V was cut by 3 bases and J by 7 bases, with 10 bases left in between. The CDR3 is made up of 14 amino acids. Germline CDR1 LNHDA, CDR2 SQIVND (reference sequence). The CDR3 protein is CASSIWRINSPLHF. Written as DNA, the CDR3 is TGTGCCAGTAGTATTTGGCGGATAAATTCACCCCTCCACTTT.

In this sample, this clone turned up many times. One end of the junction does not line up with germline, which may come from a read error. The chain has TRBV6-8 and TRBJ2-3, with 10 bases lining up with TRBD2. CDR1 and CDR2 from the germline V gene are MNHGY and SAAAGT. The CDR3 runs 15 residues. CDR3 region: CAISRSSGGGDTQYF. The CDR3 DNA follows: TGTGCCATCAGTCGTTCTAGCGGGGGCGGAGATACGCAGTATTTT.